This TCR beta chain appears in the sequencing data of a study of T cells in Graves' hyperthyroidism and ophthalmopathy (dated by TCRdb to about 2019). About the full investigation: Peripheral blood was sampled at the time of initial diagnosis, prior to any treatment. TCR V-J signatures able to tell the groups apart were searched for in a discovery cohort of approximately 95 patients, of whom under 45 had Graves' ophthalmopathy and 55 to 60 had stable Graves' hyperthyroidism. An independent validation cohort of 18 to 20 hyperthyroidism patients and 15 or so patients who later progressed to ophthalmopathy tested prospective prediction of ophthalmopathy. The roughly 99 discovery patients were divided at random into training and test sets in a 7:3 ratio. In addition, the study compared T-cell repertoires in thyroid tissue and in blood from roughly 6 Graves' hyperthyroidism patients. After sampling, hyperthyroidism patients received methimazole starting at 30 mg daily, and ophthalmopathy patients received high-dose intravenous methylprednisolone. The paper reports TCR Vbeta CDR3 sequencing of over 120 peripheral blood samples: some 41 ophthalmopathy, around 80 hyperthyroidism and approximately 17 progressor patients. On the study overall, not on this receptor specifically: No statistical method was used to fix the sample size in advance, and group allocation was not hidden from the investigators. Blood samples also contained most of the expanded thyroid clonotypes (frequency above 0.001), which suggests that blood repertoires may reflect thyroid immune responses. A model built on a 13 V-J signature distinguished ophthalmopathy from stable hyperthyroidism, reaching about 89% sensitivity and about 81% specificity in cross-validation and 80%/75% in testing. In validation, progression to ophthalmopathy was predicted by the model with about 70% sensitivity and 72.22% specificity, a median of around 6.5 months before onset.

Spanning cysteine to phenylalanine, the CDR3 consists of 16 amino acids. The kept DNA is CDR3 alone, 48 bases in frame from the first base. Per the germline V gene, SGHTA is the CDR1 and FQGNSA is the CDR2. V loses 6 bases at its end and J loses 9 bases; junction bases beyond the gene matches: 16. The hyperthyroidism patients were between 18 and 65 years old and newly diagnosed, with a disease duration of less than 2 months. Patients with uncontrolled infections, other autoimmune diseases, pregnancy or lactation were excluded. Diagnoses relied on clinical symptoms, serum thyroxine and TRAb, thyroid ultrasound and orbital computed tomography. For progressor patients, blood was drawn at the first diagnosis of hyperthyroidism, before any ophthalmopathy symptoms had appeared. Ficoll-Paque density gradient centrifugation was used to isolate PBMCs from about 10 ml of fresh peripheral blood. Progressor patients were defined as those initially diagnosed with Graves' hyperthyroidism in whom ophthalmopathy developed during follow-up. Total RNA was extracted using Trizol reagent, and RNA quality was assessed on an Agilent 2100 Bioanalyzer.

The TCR beta CDR3 regions were amplified from the RNA transcripts. A first-round RT-PCR of the TCR CDR3 used the HTBI primer set with the Qiagen OneStep RT-PCR kit. Libraries were constructed in a second round of multiplex PCR, after which size selection and purification were carried out. Libraries were sequenced paired-end with 100 bp reads on an Illumina HiSeq2000. In the paper's pipeline: SOAPnuke was used to process the raw data, with reads discarded if the reads contained adapters or uncalled bases, had a mean Phred below 15, or lacked an exact constant-primer or identifier match. High-quality paired reads were merged with COPE v1.2.5, and unique nucleotide sequences were defined as clonotypes. MiTCR v1.1 was used to align clonotypes to the IMGT TRBV, TRBD and TRBJ reference segments. The analysis included only V-J combinations with a frequency above 0.0001, which together covered approximately 99% of the repertoires. The TCS score was defined as the ratio of F50 (clonal expansion) to E x V (chaos), calculated using BLOSUM62-based TCRdist between CDR3 peptides within each V-J. Welch's t-statistics and random forest reduced fewer than 600 V-J features to 10 to 15, which were used in a naive Bayes classifier (R e1071). Starting from the raw public reads, TCRdb applied fastp trimming at Q25, assembled clones with MiXCR and retained in-frame beta chains. Here each entry gathers all rows of one CDR3 protein and keeps the most common genes and DNA. Clone size and V and J calls follow TCRdb, not the original study. For this sample there are fewer than 400,000 distinct CDR3 sequences; around a sixth appear just once. About 27% of the sample comes from the top ten.

This clonotype has ten or more counts. What this receptor recognizes is not known. No qualities accompany the bases; no much larger clone lies one base away. The sequence was collected from a woman aged 18-30 years with Graves' hyperthyroidism that later progressed to Graves' ophthalmopathy. This sequence uses TRBV7-2 and TRBJ2-1; TRBD1 lines up with 8 middle nucleotides. The sequenced sample was blood. In nucleotides, the sequence is TGTGCCAGCAGAGGAGGACAGGGCCCTTCCCCCTTTGAGCAGTTCTTC. Its translation reads: CASRGGQGPSPFEQFF.